Each of the 2 T cell receptor beta chains below was sequenced from the same sample in a study of T cell responses to AZD1222 COVID-19 vaccine. The data were produced by immunoSEQ multiplex PCR, yet TCRdb's version contains in-frame clones alone and is incomplete. The table lists 95,000 to 100,000 clones, 90% of them singletons. The sample consisted of peripheral blood, taken on day 0 of AZD1222 vaccination. The receptors stem from an adult in good health.

CDR3 nucleotide sequence: TGTGCCAGCAGTTTGATGGTAAACACTGAAGCTTTCTTT. It encodes CASSLMVNTEAFF. This sequence joins TRBV28 and TRBJ1-1; D unclear. Germline V lookup: CDR1 MDHEN, CDR2 SYDVKM. This CDR3 has 13 residues. Trimming stripped 3 bases from V and 2 bases from J, with 7 bases between.

This clone showed up just once. The chain is built from TRBV5-5 and TRBJ1-2, with D hard to call. This CDR3 has 15 amino acids. Germline CDR1 is SGHKS and CDR2 is YYEKEE (reference sequence). With 4 bases removed from V and 5 bases from J, the gap between germline ends came to 18 bases. The CDR3 sequence: CASSAGRPSNYGYTF. CDR3 sequence (DNA): TGTGCCAGCAGCGCGGGCCGACCGTCCAATTATGGCTACACCTTC.